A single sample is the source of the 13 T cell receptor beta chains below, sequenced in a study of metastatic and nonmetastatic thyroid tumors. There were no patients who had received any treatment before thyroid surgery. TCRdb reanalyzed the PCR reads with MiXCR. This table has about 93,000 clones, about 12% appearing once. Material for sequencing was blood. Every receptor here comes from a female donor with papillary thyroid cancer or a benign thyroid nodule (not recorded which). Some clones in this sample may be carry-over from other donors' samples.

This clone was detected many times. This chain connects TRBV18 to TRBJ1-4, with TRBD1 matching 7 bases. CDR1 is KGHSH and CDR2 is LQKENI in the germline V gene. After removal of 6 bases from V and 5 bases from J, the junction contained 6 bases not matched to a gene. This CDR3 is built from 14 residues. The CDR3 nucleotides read TGTGCCAGCTCTTACTTGGACAGGAATGAAAAACTGTTTTTT. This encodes CASSYLDRNEKLFF.

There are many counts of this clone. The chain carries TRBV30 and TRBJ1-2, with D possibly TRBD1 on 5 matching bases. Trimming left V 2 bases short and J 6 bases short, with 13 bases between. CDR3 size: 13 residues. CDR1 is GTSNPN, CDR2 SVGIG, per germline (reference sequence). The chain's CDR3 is CAWSMVGGHGYTF. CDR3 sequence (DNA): TGTGCCTGGAGTATGGTGGGGGGTCATGGCTACACCTTC.

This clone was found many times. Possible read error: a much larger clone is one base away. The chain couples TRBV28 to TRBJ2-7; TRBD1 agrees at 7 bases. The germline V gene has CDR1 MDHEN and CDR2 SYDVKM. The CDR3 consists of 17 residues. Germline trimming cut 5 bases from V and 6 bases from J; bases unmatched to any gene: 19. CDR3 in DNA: TGTGCCAGCAGTAGACGACGTGGACAGGTAGAATCCCTCGAGCAGTACTTC. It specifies CASSRRRGQVESLEQYF. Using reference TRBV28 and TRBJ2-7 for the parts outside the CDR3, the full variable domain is DVKVTQSSRYLVKRTGEKVFLECVQDMDHENMFWYRQDPGLGLRLIYFSYDVKMKEKGDIPEGYSVSREKKERFSLILESASTNQTSMYLCASSRRRGQVESLEQYFGPGTRLTVT.

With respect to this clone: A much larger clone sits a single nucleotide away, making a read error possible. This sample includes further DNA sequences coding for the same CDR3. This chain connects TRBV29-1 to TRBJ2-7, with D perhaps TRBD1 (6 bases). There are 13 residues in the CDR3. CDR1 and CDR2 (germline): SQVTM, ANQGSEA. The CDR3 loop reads CSVEDRGGHEQYF. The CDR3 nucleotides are TGCAGCGTTGAAGACAGGGGTGGCCACGAACAGTACTTC.

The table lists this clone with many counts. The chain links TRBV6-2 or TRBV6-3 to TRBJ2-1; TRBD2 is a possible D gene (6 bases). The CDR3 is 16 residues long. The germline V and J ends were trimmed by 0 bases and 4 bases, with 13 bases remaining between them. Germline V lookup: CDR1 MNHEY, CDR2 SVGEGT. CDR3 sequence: CASSYSGGTLYNEQFF. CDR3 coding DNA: TGTGCCAGCAGTTACTCGGGCGGGACCCTTTACAATGAGCAGTTCTTC.

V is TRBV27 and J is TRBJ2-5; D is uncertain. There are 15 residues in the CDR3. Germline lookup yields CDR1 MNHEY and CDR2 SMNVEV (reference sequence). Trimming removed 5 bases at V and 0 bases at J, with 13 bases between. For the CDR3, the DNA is TGTGCCAGCAGTAGTCCAAGGGCCAACCAAGAGACCCAGTACTTC. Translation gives CASSSPRANQETQYF.

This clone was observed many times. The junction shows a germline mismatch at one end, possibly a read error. DNA for the CDR3: TGCGCCAGCAGTGAGGGGGGACAGGGCTCCCACGAGCAGTACTTC. Amino acid sequence: CASSEGGQGSHEQYF. The rearrangement uses TRBV10-1 and TRBJ2-7; 9 bases are shared with TRBD1. The CDR3 is made up of 15 amino acids. Germline V gene lookup returns CDR1 WNHNN and CDR2 SYGVQD (reference sequence).

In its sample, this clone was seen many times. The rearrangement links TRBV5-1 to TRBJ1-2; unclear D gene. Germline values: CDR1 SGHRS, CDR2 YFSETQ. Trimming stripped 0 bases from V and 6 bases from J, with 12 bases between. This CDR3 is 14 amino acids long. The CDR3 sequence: CASSLEGVYHGYTF. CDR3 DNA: TGCGCCAGCAGCTTGGAAGGAGTATACCATGGCTACACCTTC. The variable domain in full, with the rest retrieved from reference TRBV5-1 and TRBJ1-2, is KAGVTQTPRYLIKTRGQQVTLSCSPISGHRSVSWYQQTPGQGLQFLFEYFSETQRNKGNFPGRFSGRQFSNSRSEMNVSTLELGDSALYLCASSLEGVYHGYTFGSGTRLTVV.

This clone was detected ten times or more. For the CDR3, the DNA is TGTGCCAGCAGCGCGCTAGCCCGATTCAATGAGCAGTTCTTC. Amino acid sequence: CASSALARFNEQFF. The rearrangement joins TRBV9 to TRBJ2-1, with a weak D call TRBD2 (5 bases). CDR3 size: 14 residues. Between the trimmed V and J ends, which lost 3 bases and 6 bases, there was a span of 13 bases. Germline CDR1 SGDLS, CDR2 YYNGEE.

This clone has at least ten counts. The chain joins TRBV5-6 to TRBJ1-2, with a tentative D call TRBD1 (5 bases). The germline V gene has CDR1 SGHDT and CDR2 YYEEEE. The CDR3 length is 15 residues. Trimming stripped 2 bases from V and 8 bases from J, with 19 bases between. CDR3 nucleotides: TGTGCCAGCAGCTTTTTGGCGGGGGAGGAGAGCGGCTACACCTTC. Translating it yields CASSFLAGEESGYTF.

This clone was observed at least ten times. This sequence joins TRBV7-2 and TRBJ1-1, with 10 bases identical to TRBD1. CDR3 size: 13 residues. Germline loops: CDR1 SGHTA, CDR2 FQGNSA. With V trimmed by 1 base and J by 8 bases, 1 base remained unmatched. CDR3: CASSLVDRGEAFF. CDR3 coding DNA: TGTGCCAGCAGCTTAGTGGACAGGGGGGAAGCTTTCTTT.

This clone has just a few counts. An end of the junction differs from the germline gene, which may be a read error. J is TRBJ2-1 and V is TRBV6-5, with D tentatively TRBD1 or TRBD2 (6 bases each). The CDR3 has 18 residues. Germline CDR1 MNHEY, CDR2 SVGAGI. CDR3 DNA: TGTGCCAGCAGTTACGTAACCCCCGGGGGCGAGGTTTACGATGATCAGTTCTTC. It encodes CASSYVTPGGEVYDDQFF.

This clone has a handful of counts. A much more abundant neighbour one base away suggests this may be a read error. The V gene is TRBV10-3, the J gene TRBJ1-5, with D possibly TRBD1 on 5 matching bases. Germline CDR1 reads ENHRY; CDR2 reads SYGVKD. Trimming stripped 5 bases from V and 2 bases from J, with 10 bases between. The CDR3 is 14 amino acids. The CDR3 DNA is TGTGCCATCAGTCCCTGGGACGGCAATCAGCCCCAGCATTTT. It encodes CAISPWDGNQPQHF.